In this sample, the clone carrying this T cell receptor beta chain turned up many times. The antigen remains undetermined. 5'RACE with 10-nucleotide random UMIs generated the cDNA. Every sequencing run produced over 170 million TCR-beta sequences that came from 15-18 subjects. In TCRdb, the 5' RACE reads were re-called with MiXCR into one record per CDR3 protein. This table has about 90,000 distinct CDR3 sequences, roughly 13% appearing once. V lost 0 bases and J lost 0, with 10 bases in between. The germline CDR1 and CDR2 sequences are SGHKS and YYEKEE (reference sequence). The CDR3 has 17 residues. This record comes from a study of neurological immune-mediated disorders. The time point is: longitudinal time-point 2. For the unsorted libraries, 2 million PBMCs stored at -80 C served as input. Overall study findings and caveats: Expanded clones shared no CDR3 amino acid sequences across subjects, suggesting private repertoires in all groups.

The clonotype originates from a female donor with HTLV-1-associated myelopathy (HAM/TSP). The sequenced sample consisted of PBMCs. The chain employs TRBV5-5 and TRBJ2-6, with D tentatively TRBD1 (6 bases). CDR3 bases: TGTGCCAGCAGCTTGGCACAGGGTAACTCTGGGGCCAACGTCCTGACTTTC. It specifies CASSLAQGNSGANVLTF.